Reported below is one T cell receptor beta chain. Its antigen is not known. This entry belongs to a study of cytomegalovirus exposure and HLA in healthy donors. Overall study context: Earlier, 95 million to 120 million unique TCR beta sequences were recovered from about 200 million T cells by an analysis. Notes on the study in general: One variant, a missense change in DCLRE1C, was linked in a later analysis to TCR beta V- and J-gene trimming. CMV serostatus was the sole immune exposure data available. Presence/absence analyses rested on an assumption that sequencing depth was roughly uniform across donors.

The germline CDR1 and CDR2 sequences are SEHNR and FQNEAQ (reference sequence). The CDR3 has 12 amino acids. V was cut by 6 bases and J by 8 bases, with 8 bases left in between. A multiplex PCR was run with 60 Vbeta primers and 13 Jbeta primers. Libraries were prepared by immunoSEQ multiplex PCR; TCRdb keeps only in-frame clonotypes and omits some of them. Found here are around 190,000 clones, 70% to 80% of them singletons; the top ten hold approximately 2%. This clonotype was obtained from a man under 40 in good health and CMV-seronegative. V gene TRBV7-9 combines with J gene TRBJ1-6, with D perhaps matching TRBD1 (6 bases). The source material was PBMCs. Written as DNA, the CDR3 is TGTGCCAGCAGTTCAGGGGATTCACCCCTCCACTTT. This encodes CASSSGDSPLHF.